This T cell receptor (beta chain) came from a study of shared clonotypes between healthy human individuals. V was clipped by 3 bases and J by 0 bases; unmatched bases: 5. Germline V lookup: CDR1 GTSNPN, CDR2 SVGIG (reference sequence). The CDR3 is made up of 15 amino acids. Clones were sequenced by immunoSEQ multiplex PCR, and TCRdb holds only the in-frame ones, with some missing. Here the sample spans about 2 million clones, 85% to 95% being singletons. Sequencing was carried out using naive CD4+ T cells sorted from blood. As to subset: CD45RA+ positively selected. The gene calls are TRBV30 and TRBJ1-2; 9 bases map to TRBD1. The TCR originated in a man between 18 and 29 years old in good health. The CDR3 DNA sequence: TGTGCCTGGAGCCGACAGGGGGAGGCTAACTATGGCTACACCTTC. Encoded protein: CAWSRQGEANYGYTF.